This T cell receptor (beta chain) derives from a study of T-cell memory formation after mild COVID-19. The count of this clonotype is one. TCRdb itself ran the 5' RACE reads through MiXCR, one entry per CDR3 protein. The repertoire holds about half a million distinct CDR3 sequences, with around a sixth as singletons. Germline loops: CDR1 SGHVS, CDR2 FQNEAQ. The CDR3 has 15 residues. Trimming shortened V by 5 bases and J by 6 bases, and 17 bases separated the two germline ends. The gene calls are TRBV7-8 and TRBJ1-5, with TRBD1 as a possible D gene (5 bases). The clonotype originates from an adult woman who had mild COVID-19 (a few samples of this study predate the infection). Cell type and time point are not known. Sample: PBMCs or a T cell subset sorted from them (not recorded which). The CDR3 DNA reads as TGTGCCAGCAGCGTGGGGACCCACCGAAGTCAGCCCCAGCATTTT. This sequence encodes CASSVGTHRSQPQHF.